This is a list of T cell receptor beta chains from one sample in a study of vaccination effects on CD4 cells after COVID-19. No antigen has been assigned to these receptors. TCRdb keeps only in-frame clones here, not all; method: immunoSEQ multiplex PCR. In the table there are tens of thousands of clones, about three quarters of which are singletons. Sequencing was performed on CD4+ T cells from PBMCs cultured with HCoV-OC43 spike peptides, taken after COVID-19 vaccination. The receptors come from a human donor who received a COVID-19 vaccine. The CDR3 runs from the conserved cysteine through the conserved F or W. The order of the fields is CDR3 protein, CDR3 DNA, clone size, V gene, D gene, J gene. The D gene is left open where the match is weak. Where a row states a size, it is once, few, many or the class of an expanded clone; other rows omit it.

CASSLALGVETQYF	TGCGCCAGCAGCTTAGCCCTCGGGGTAGAGACCCAGTACTTC	once	TRBV5-1	-	TRBJ2-5
CSASDMTVNTEAFF	TGCAGTGCTAGTGATATGACAGTGAACACTGAAGCTTTCTTT	once	TRBV20-1	-	TRBJ1-1
CASGTGGNGYTF	TGTGCTAGTGGGACAGGGGGCAATGGCTACACCTTC	-	TRBV12-5	TRBD1	TRBJ1-2
CASSRRGRSSGTEAFF	TGTGCCAGCAGCCGGCGCGGGAGGAGTAGTGGCACTGAAGCTTTCTTT	-	TRBV7-2	-	TRBJ1-1
CASSPMTGFDSPLHF	TGTGCCAGCTCACCAATGACAGGGTTCGATTCACCCCTCCACTTT	few	TRBV18	TRBD1	TRBJ1-6
CASSSGTVPNTGELFF	TGCGCCAGCAGCTCGGGGACGGTACCGAACACCGGGGAGCTGTTTTTT	once	TRBV5-1	-	TRBJ2-2
CASSLARGQETQYF	TGTGCCAGCAGCTTGGCGCGTGGCCAAGAGACCCAGTACTTC	-	TRBV5-6	-	TRBJ2-5
CATQDRAGANVLTF	TGTGCCACCCAGGACAGGGCTGGGGCCAACGTCCTGACTTTC	-	TRBV6-5	TRBD1	TRBJ2-6
CASSVNSGVRDTQYF	TGTGCCAGCAGCGTTAACTCGGGGGTTCGGGATACGCAGTATTTT	-	TRBV9	-	TRBJ2-3
CASSPLRRGSYNEQFF	TGTGCCAGCTCACCACTACGTAGGGGATCCTACAATGAGCAGTTCTTC	-	TRBV18	-	TRBJ2-1
CSVEGPGQRGTQYF	TGCAGCGTTGAAGGGCCGGGACAGAGGGGGACCCAGTACTTC	-	TRBV29-1	TRBD1	TRBJ2-5
CASSRDSGYGYTF	TGCGCCAGCAGTCGAGATTCGGGCTATGGCTACACCTTC	-	TRBV10-1	-	TRBJ1-2
CASSLKGRNNQPQHF	TGTGCCAGCAGCTTAAAGGGCAGGAACAATCAGCCCCAGCATTTT	-	TRBV7-3	-	TRBJ1-5
CASSGTGVGNQDQPQHF	TGTGCCAGTAGTGGGACAGGGGTAGGGAATCAAGATCAGCCCCAGCATTTT	-	TRBV19	TRBD1	TRBJ1-5
CASSYRGPSTDTQYF	TGTGCCAGCAGCTACAGGGGTCCCAGCACAGATACGCAGTATTTT	-	TRBV5-6	TRBD1	TRBJ2-3
CASSLGTSGGANEQFF	TGTGCCAGCAGCTTAGGGACTAGCGGGGGGGCCAATGAGCAGTTCTTC	-	TRBV7-9	TRBD2	TRBJ2-1
CASSIGADRGPGANVLTF	TGTGCCAGTAGTATAGGGGCGGACAGGGGGCCTGGGGCCAACGTCCTGACTTTC	-	TRBV19	TRBD1	TRBJ2-6
CASSQGPGGANTGNTIYF	TGTGCCAGCAGCCAAGGACCAGGAGGGGCCAACACTGGAAACACCATATATTTT	once	TRBV4-2	-	TRBJ1-3
CASSLTSGGAGTGELFF	TGTGCCAGCAGCTTAACTAGCGGGGGGGCCGGGACCGGGGAGCTGTTTTTT	few	TRBV7-3	TRBD2	TRBJ2-2
CAISRNGDTEAFF	TGTGCCATCAGTCGGAATGGGGACACTGAAGCTTTCTTT	-	TRBV10-3	-	TRBJ1-1
CASSHPSLGAGGAGRFAGELFF	TGCGCCAGCAGCCACCCTTCTCTCGGGGCAGGGGGCGCGGGGAGATTCGCCGGGGAGCTGTTTTTT	-	TRBV4-1	TRBD1	TRBJ2-2
CASSQVPGLNKNIQYF	TGTGCCAGCAGCCAAGTTCCCGGGCTCAACAAAAACATTCAGTACTTC	-	TRBV4-2	-	TRBJ2-4
CASSEVESSYNSPLHF	TGTGCCAGCAGCGAAGTAGAGAGCTCCTATAATTCACCCCTCCACTTT	-	TRBV21-1	-	TRBJ1-6
CASSRFGGGEVLGETQYF	TGTGCCAGCAGCCGATTTGGTGGGGGGGAGGTGCTTGGGGAGACCCAGTACTTC	-	TRBV5-4	TRBD2	TRBJ2-5
CAWSEGQHYGYTF	TGTGCCTGGAGTGAGGGACAGCACTATGGCTACACCTTC	few	TRBV30	TRBD1	TRBJ1-2
CATSTVEAFF	TGTGCCACCAGTACCGTTGAAGCTTTCTTT	-	TRBV24-1	-	TRBJ1-1
CASSEDRGLSPLHF	TGTGCCAGCAGTGAGGACAGGGGGCTTTCACCCCTCCACTTT	-	TRBV25-1	TRBD1	TRBJ1-6
CASSLGTGTNLYGYTF	TGTGCCAGCAGCTTAGGGACCGGGACAAACCTTTATGGCTACACCTTC	-	TRBV7-2	-	TRBJ1-2
CASSPVVSRGGVETQYF	TGTGCCAGCAGCCCCGTAGTCTCGCGGGGGGGTGTGGAGACCCAGTACTTC	-	TRBV5-6	TRBD2	TRBJ2-5
CASSPQGVNTGELFF	TGTGCCAGCTCACCACAGGGTGTTAACACCGGGGAGCTGTTTTTT	-	TRBV18	-	TRBJ2-2
CATLPPRGGRPGGVETQYF	TGTGCCACCCTACCCCCAAGGGGGGGGAGGCCCGGGGGGGTGGAGACCCAGTACTTC	-	TRBV28	TRBD2	TRBJ2-5
CSVGGTSRNKGRDGELFF	TGCAGCGTTGGGGGGACTAGTCGAAACAAAGGTAGAGACGGGGAGCTGTTTTTT	-	TRBV29-1	TRBD2	TRBJ2-2
CASSQDLVSYTQYF	TGTGCCAGCAGCCAAGATCTAGTATCATATACGCAGTATTTT	-	TRBV3-1/TRBV3-2	-	TRBJ2-3
CASKRQLNQPQHF	TGTGCCAGCAAACGACAGCTTAATCAGCCCCAGCATTTT	few	TRBV2	-	TRBJ1-5
CASSDRSSEAFF	TGTGCCAGCAGTGATAGGTCATCTGAAGCTTTCTTT	-	TRBV2	-	TRBJ1-1
CATAGNYGYTF	TGTGCCACTGCCGGGAACTATGGCTACACCTTC	-	TRBV19	-	TRBJ1-2
CASSRDRETQYF	TGTGCCAGCTCACGGGATCGGGAGACCCAGTACTTC	-	TRBV18	-	TRBJ2-5
CASSFRTGADTQYF	TGTGCCAGCTCATTCCGGACAGGCGCAGATACGCAGTATTTT	-	TRBV18	TRBD1	TRBJ2-3
CASSEGLRTAFF	TGTGCCAGCAGTGAGGGGCTCCGGACCGCTTTCTTT	-	TRBV6-1	-	TRBJ1-1
CASPDRPGDEKLFF	TGTGCCAGCCCCGACAGGCCGGGAGATGAAAAACTGTTTTTT	few	TRBV18	-	TRBJ1-4
CASSILNRYNEQFF	TGTGCCAGTAGTATACTAAACAGGTACAATGAGCAGTTCTTC	-	TRBV19	-	TRBJ2-1
CSVIQSTGNTIYF	TGCAGCGTAATACAGAGTACTGGAAACACCATATATTTT	few	TRBV29-1	-	TRBJ1-3
CASKAGGQNIQYF	TGTGCCAGCAAGGCAGGGGGACAAAACATTCAGTACTTC	-	TRBV2	TRBD1	TRBJ2-4
CASSHERGAPYNEQFF	TGTGCCAGCAGCCACGAGCGGGGGGCTCCATACAATGAGCAGTTCTTC	-	TRBV14	TRBD2	TRBJ2-1
CASSPGGGGEKLFF	TGCGCCAGCAGTCCAGGGGGCGGCGGTGAAAAACTGTTTTTT	-	TRBV5-1	TRBD1	TRBJ1-4
CASSIPGELFF	TGTGCCAGTAGTATCCCCGGGGAGCTGTTTTTT	few	TRBV28	-	TRBJ2-2
CATQGLGYTF	TGTGCCACACAGGGTCTTGGCTACACCTTC	-	TRBV28	-	TRBJ1-2
CASPNNPGETASTDTQYF	TGTGCCTCCCCGAATAATCCGGGGGAGACAGCTAGCACAGATACGCAGTATTTT	many	TRBV5-8	-	TRBJ2-3
CASSEMGQRNTGELFF	TGTGCCAGCAGTGAAATGGGACAGAGAAACACCGGGGAGCTGTTTTTT	-	TRBV6-1	TRBD1	TRBJ2-2
CASKSRGGTEAFF	TGTGCCAGCAAGTCCCGAGGGGGCACTGAAGCTTTCTTT	-	TRBV12-3/TRBV12-4	-	TRBJ1-1
CSVVVGAQDQPQHF	TGCAGCGTGGTTGTTGGGGCTCAAGATCAGCCCCAGCATTTT	few	TRBV29-1	-	TRBJ1-5